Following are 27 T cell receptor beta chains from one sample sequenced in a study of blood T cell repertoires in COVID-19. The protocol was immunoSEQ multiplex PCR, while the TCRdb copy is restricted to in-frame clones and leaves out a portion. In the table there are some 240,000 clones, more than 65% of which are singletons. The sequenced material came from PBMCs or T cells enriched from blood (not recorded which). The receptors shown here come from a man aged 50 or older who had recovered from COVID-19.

The DNA for the CDR3 is TGTGCCAGCAGCCCCGGGGCAGGGGTGTTGTACGAGCAGTACTTC. It codes for CASSPGAGVLYEQYF. This chain links TRBV9 with TRBJ2-7; D is perhaps TRBD1 (6 bases). Trimming cost V 4 bases and J 4 bases, with 18 bases left between them. The CDR3 runs 15 residues. Germline V gene data show CDR1 as SGDLS and CDR2 as YYNGEE.

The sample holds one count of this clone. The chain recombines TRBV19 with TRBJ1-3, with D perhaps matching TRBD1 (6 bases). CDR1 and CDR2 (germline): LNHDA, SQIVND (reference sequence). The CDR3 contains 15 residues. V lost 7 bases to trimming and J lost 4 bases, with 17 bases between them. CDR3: CASKLGTKRGNTIYF. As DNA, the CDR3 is TGTGCCAGTAAGTTAGGGACAAAAAGAGGAAACACCATATATTTT.

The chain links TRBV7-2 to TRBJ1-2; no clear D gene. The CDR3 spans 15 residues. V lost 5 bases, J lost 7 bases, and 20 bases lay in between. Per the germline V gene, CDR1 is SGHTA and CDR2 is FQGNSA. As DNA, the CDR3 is TGTGCCAGCAGCCCCCGGAGTTTGCGGGGTAGTGGCTACACCTTC. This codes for CASSPRSLRGSGYTF.

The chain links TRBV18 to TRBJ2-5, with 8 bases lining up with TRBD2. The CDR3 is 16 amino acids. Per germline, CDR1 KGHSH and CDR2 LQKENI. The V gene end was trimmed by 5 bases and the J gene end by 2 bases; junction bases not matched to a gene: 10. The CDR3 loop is CASSRTSLALQETQYF. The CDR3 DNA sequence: TGTGCCAGCTCAAGGACTAGCCTAGCCCTACAAGAGACCCAGTACTTC.

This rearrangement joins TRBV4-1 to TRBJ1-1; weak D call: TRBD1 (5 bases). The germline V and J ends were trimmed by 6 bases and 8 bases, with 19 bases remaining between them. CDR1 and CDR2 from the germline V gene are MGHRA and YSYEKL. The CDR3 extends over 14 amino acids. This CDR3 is CASRPGTDLGEAFF. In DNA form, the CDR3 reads TGCGCCAGCAGACCCGGGACTGACCTAGGGGAAGCTTTCTTT.

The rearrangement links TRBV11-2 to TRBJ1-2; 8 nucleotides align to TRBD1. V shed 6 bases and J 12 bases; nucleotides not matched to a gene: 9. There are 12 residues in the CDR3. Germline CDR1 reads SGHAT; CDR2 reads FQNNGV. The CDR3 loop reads CASSSDRGGNTF. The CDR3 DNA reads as TGTGCCAGCAGTTCCGACAGGGGTGGGAACACCTTC.

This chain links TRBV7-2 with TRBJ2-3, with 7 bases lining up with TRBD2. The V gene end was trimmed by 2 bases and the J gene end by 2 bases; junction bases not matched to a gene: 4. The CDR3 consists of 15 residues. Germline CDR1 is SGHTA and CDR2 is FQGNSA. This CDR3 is CASSLTGLHTDTQYF. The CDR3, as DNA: TGTGCCAGCAGCTTAACGGGACTACACACAGATACGCAGTATTTT.

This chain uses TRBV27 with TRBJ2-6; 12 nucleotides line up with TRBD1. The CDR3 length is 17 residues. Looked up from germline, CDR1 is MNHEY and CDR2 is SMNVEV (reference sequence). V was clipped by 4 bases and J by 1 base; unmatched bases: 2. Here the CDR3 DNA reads TGTGCCAGCAGTTCGGGACAGGGGGCTTCTGGGGCCAACGTCCTGACTTTC. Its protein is CASSSGQGASGANVLTF.

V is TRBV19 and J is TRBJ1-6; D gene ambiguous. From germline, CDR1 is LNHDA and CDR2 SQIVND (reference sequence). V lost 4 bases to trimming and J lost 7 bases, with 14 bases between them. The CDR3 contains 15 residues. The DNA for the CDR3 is TGTGCCAGTAGTACGCCCGACCGGCGGAATTCACCCCTCCACTTT. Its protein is CASSTPDRRNSPLHF.

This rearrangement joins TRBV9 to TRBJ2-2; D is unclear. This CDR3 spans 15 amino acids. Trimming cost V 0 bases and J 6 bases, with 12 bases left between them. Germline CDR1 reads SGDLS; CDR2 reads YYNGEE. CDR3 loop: CASSVDSIGAGELFF. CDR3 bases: TGTGCCAGCAGCGTAGATTCGATTGGAGCCGGGGAGCTGTTTTTT.

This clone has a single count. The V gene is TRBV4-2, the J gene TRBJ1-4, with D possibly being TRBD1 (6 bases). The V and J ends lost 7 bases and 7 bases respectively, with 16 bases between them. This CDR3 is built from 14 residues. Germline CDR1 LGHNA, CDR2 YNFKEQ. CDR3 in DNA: TGTGCCAGCACCCTGGACAGATGGGGTGAAAAACTGTTTTTT. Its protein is CASTLDRWGEKLFF.

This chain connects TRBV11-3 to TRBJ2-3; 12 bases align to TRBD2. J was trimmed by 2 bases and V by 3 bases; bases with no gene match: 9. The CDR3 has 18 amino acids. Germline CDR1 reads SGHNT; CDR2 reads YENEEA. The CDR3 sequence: CASSLPGRLAGATDTQYF. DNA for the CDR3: TGTGCCAGCAGCTTGCCCGGACGACTAGCGGGGGCCACAGATACGCAGTATTTT.

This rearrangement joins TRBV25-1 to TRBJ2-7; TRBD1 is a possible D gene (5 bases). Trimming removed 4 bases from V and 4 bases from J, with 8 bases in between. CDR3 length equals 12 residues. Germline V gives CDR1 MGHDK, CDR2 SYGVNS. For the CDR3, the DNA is TGTGCCAGCAGTGGGGGCCTTTACGAGCAGTACTTC. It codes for CASSGGLYEQYF.

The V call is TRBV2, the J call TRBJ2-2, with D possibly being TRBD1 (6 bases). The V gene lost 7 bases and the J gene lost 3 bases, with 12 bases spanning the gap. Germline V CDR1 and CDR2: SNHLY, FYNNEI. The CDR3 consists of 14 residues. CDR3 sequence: CASTENRDTGELFF. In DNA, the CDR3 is TGTGCCAGCACCGAGAACAGGGACACCGGGGAGCTGTTTTTT.

The CDR3 DNA reads TGTGCCAGCAGCCCCCAGGGACAGCCGAACACTGAAGCTTTCTTT. Translating gives CASSPQGQPNTEAFF. The chain couples TRBV9 to TRBJ1-1; 7 bases map to TRBD1. The CDR3 consists of 15 residues. Germline CDR1 is SGDLS and CDR2 is YYNGEE. The V and J ends lost 4 bases and 1 base, in that order; junction bases with no gene match: 7.

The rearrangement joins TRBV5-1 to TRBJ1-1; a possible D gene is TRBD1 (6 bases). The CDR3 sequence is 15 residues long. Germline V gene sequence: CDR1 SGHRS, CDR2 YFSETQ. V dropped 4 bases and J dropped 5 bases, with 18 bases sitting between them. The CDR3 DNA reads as TGCGCCAGCAGCCCGGGAGGGGGGGCTGGGACTGAAGCTTTCTTT. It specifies CASSPGGGAGTEAFF.

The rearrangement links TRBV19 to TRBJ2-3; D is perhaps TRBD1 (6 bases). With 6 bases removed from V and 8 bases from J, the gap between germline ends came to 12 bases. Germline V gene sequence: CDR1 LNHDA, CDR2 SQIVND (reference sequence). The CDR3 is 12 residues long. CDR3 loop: CASSQQGRTQYF. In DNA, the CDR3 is TGTGCCAGTAGCCAACAGGGTCGTACGCAGTATTTT.

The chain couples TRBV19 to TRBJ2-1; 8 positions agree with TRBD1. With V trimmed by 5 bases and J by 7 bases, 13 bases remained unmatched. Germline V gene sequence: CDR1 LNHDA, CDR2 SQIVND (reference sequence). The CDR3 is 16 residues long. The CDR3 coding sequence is TGTGCCAGTAGTCGCCTTCCATCCAGGGGGCAAAATGAGCAGTTCTTC. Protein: CASSRLPSRGQNEQFF.

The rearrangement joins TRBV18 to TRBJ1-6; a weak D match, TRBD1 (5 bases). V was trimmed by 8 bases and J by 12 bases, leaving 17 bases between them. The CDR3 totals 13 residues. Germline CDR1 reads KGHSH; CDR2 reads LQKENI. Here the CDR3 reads CASGGDGVGPLHF. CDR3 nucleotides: TGTGCCAGCGGAGGGGACGGCGTAGGACCCCTCCACTTT. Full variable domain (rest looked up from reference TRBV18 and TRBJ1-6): NAGVMQNPRHLVRRRGQEARLRCSPMKGHSHVYWYRQLPEEGLKFMVYLQKENIIDESGMPKERFSAEFPKEGPSILRIQQVVRGDSAAYFCASGGDGVGPLHFGNGTRLTVT.

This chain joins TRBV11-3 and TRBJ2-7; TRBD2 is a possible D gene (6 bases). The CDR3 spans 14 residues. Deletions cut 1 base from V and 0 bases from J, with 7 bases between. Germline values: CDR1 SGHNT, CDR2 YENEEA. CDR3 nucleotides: TGTGCCAGCAGCTTAGTTAGCGGCTCCTACGAGCAGTACTTC. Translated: CASSLVSGSYEQYF.

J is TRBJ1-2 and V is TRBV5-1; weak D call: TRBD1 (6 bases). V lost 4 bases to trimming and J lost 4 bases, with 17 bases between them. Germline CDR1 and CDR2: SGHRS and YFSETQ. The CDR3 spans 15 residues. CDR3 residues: CASSQSLQGTYGYTF. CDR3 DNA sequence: TGCGCCAGCAGCCAGAGCCTGCAGGGGACCTATGGCTACACCTTC.

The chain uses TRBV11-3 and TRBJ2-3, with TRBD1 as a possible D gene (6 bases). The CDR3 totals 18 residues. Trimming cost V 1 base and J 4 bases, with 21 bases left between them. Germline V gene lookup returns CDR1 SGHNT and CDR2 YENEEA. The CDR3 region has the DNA TGTGCCAGCAGCTTAGTCGTGGGGTGGGGGCGCGTCGCAGATACGCAGTATTTT. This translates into CASSLVVGWGRVADTQYF.

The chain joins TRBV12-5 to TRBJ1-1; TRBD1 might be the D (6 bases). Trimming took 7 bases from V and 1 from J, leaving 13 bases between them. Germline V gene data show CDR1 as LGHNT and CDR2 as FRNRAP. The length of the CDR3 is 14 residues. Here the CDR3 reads CASVHGTPNTEAFF. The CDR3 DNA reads TGTGCTAGTGTCCACGGGACACCGAACACTGAAGCTTTCTTT. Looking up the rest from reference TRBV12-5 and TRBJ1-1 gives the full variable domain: DARVTQTPRHKVTEMGQEVTMRCQPILGHNTVFWYRQTMMQGLELLAYFRNRAPLDDSGMPKDRFSAEMPDATLATLKIQPSEPRDSAVYFCASVHGTPNTEAFFGQGTRLTVV.

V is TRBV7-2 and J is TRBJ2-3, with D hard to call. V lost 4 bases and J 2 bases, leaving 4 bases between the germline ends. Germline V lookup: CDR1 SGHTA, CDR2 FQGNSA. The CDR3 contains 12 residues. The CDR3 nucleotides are TGTGCCAGCAGCTACTTCACAGATACGCAGTATTTT. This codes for CASSYFTDTQYF.

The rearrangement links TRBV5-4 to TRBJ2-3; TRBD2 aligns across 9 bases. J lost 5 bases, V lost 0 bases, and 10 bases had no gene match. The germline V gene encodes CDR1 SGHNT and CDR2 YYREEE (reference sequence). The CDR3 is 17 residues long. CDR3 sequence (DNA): TGTGCCAGCAGCTTGGAGACTAGCGGACTCATGGGAGATACGCAGTATTTT. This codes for CASSLETSGLMGDTQYF. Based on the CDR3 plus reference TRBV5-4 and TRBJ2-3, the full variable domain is ETGVTQSPTHLIKTRGQQVTLRCSSQSGHNTVSWYQQALGQGPQFIFQYYREEENGRGNFPPRFSGLQFPNYSSELNVNALELDDSALYLCASSLETSGLMGDTQYFGPGTRLTVL.

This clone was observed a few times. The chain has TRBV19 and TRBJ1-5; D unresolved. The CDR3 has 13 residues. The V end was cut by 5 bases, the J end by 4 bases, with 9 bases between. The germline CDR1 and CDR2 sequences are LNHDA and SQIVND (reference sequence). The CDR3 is CASSWRENQPQHF. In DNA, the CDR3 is TGTGCCAGTAGTTGGAGGGAAAATCAGCCCCAGCATTTT.

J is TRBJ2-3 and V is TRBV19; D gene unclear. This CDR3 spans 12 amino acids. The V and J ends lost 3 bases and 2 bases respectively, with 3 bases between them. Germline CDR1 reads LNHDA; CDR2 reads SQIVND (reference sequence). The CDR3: CASSMYTDTQYF. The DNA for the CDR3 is TGTGCCAGTAGTATGTACACAGATACGCAGTATTTT.